This TCR beta chain came from a study of shared clonotypes between healthy human individuals (TCRdb year 2020). Regarding the study in general: The cohort comprised two women and three men aged 18 to 49 years. Blood TCR repertoires of about 5 healthy adults were deeply sequenced to estimate repertoire size and the extent of clonotype sharing between individuals. For each donor, CD4 naive and CD4 memory were each given three plates, CD8 naive was given two plates, and CD8 memory was given one plate. To increase sequencing depth and limit assay-specific biases, TCR repertoire library preparation and sequencing were carried out by different laboratories using diverse techniques. Per donor, leukapheresis produced somewhere between about 0.85 and 9.5 billion PBMCs.

As regards this clone: Its binding antigen is unknown. Nothing much larger sits one base from this clone, and base qualities are not available.

Using the deep immunoSEQ assay, TCR CDR3 regions were amplified from genomic DNA by multiplex PCR. For each cell subset, the extracted genomic DNA was distributed evenly across all wells of several immunoSEQ 96-well plates, and each plate served as one replicate. For sorted subsets, each replicate PCR was loaded with approximately 190 ng genomic DNA, equivalent to 25,000 to 35,000 T cell genomes. The purified libraries were quantified using a Qubit 3.0 fluorometer, sized with a Bioanalyzer 2100, and then quantified again using the KAPA Library Quantification kit. Every immunoSEQ 96-well plate was sequenced on a separate single-read 150-cycle Illumina NextSeq 550 flow cell. Per the source publication's procedure: Because the immunoSEQ output included only junctional sequences and no quality scores, the filtering could not be the same as the filtering used for full-length reads. To assign V/J genes and CDR3, sequences were annotated using PyIR, a Python wrapper for IgBLAST v1.9, with IMGT germline references. Reads were removed for weak V/J assignments (E-value above 1e-6), missing CDR3, stop codons, out-of-frame junctions, or ambiguous translated residues. A V3J clonotype was defined by an identical inferred V gene, J gene, and CDR3 amino acid sequence. Percentage overlap between repertoires was calculated by dividing the number of shared unique clonotypes by the size of the smaller repertoire. RTK rarefaction, the Chao1 estimator, and Recon v2.1 estimates of unobserved clonotypes were used to assess repertoire richness. Generation probabilities for all TCRbeta clonotypes obtained by the gDNA method from a handful of donors were computed using OLGA. TCRdb limited this immuneACCESS table to in-frame rearrangements with V and J called. A share of clones is missing; checked studies link under half to unresolved V genes, and the rest is unexplained. Clone size and V and J calls were adopted from that table, with D and trimming inferred from the DNA. This sample has approximately 2.4 million clones in its table, and approximately 96% of those were observed once. Over 0.1% of the sample goes to the ten largest clones.

General conclusions and limits of the study: Incomplete sequencing was indicated by rarefaction of sorted-subset datasets, despite the large sequencing depth. Because the study included only a small number of donors, the genetic and exposure-history diversity represented was limited. Sampling was limited to blood, and TCR repertoires in tissue likely differ from TCR repertoires in blood. Pairwise subsampling led to the expectation that sequencing depth would affect the degree of clonotype sharing among donors. Clonotypes shared by all four sorted-subset donors showed higher generation probabilities than non-shared clonotypes. Naive subsets generally had larger estimated clonotype richness than memory subsets did. Sharing across several donors was observed for approximately 5% of naive CD4, less than 4% of naive CD8, 2.3% of memory CD4, and roughly 0.4% of memory CD8 clonotypes.

V is shortened by 3 bases, J by 2 bases, and the region joining them spans 9 bases. From cysteine to phenylalanine, the CDR3 is 13 amino acids long. Only the CDR3 portion is preserved as DNA: 39 bases, with reading frame beginning at the first base. As encoded in the germline V gene, CDR1 is SGDLS while CDR2 is YYNGEE. The donors were healthy, HIV-negative adults with no recently reported acute infections or vaccinations. Every donor was a Caucasian adult living in Nashville, Tennessee, USA. CD4+ T cells were enriched by magnetic negative selection, after which naive cells were positively selected on CD45RA and the negative fraction was taken as the memory subset. Blood was collected by leukapheresis, and PBMCs were isolated by Ficoll-Histopaque density gradient centrifugation and then cryopreserved in liquid nitrogen vapor phase. Analytical flow cytometry was used to check the purity and quantity of every magnetically sorted T cell population. Each sorted fraction had its genomic DNA isolated and then quantified by UV absorbance on a Nanodrop 2000c.

The clonotype was recovered from a man aged 18 to 30 in good health. The V and J segments used are TRBV9 and TRBJ2-7, with the D gene not confidently named. The specimen was naive CD4+ T cells sorted from blood. The sample's cell subset or site label is to be understood as: CD45RA+ positively selected. The CDR3: CASSETEPYEQYF. The DNA is as follows: TGTGCCAGCAGCGAAACCGAACCCTACGAGCAGTACTTC.